The 32 T cell receptor beta chains presented below share a single source sample, sequenced in a study of blood T cell repertoires in COVID-19. Profiling relied on immunoSEQ multiplex PCR, and the TCRdb table lists in-frame clones only, not all of them. Of roughly 91,000 clones detected, approximately 80% appear once; the ten largest clones hold more than 6.5%. The source material was peripheral blood. The receptors come from a man aged 65-85 years with acute or convalescent COVID-19.

The rearrangement uses TRBV5-4 and TRBJ2-7, with D uncertain. CDR1 is SGHNT and CDR2 is YYREEE in the germline V gene (reference sequence). Trimming cost V 1 base and J 6 bases, with 17 bases left between them. The CDR3 is 15 amino acids. The CDR3: CASSLSPIESSEQYF. CDR3 coding DNA: TGTGCCAGCAGCTTGAGTCCGATTGAGTCGTCCGAGCAGTACTTC. Looking up the rest from reference TRBV5-4 and TRBJ2-7 gives the full variable domain: ETGVTQSPTHLIKTRGQQVTLRCSSQSGHNTVSWYQQALGQGPQFIFQYYREEENGRGNFPPRFSGLQFPNYSSELNVNALELDDSALYLCASSLSPIESSEQYFGPGTRLTVT.

CDR3 in amino acids: CASSLDGTPGQGGAFF. The CDR3 bases are TGCGCCAGCAGCTTGGACGGGACTCCGGGACAGGGTGGAGCTTTCTTT. The chain carries TRBV5-1 and TRBJ1-1, with TRBD1 matching 9 bases. The V gene end was trimmed by 0 bases and the J gene end by 10 bases; junction bases not matched to a gene: 13. CDR3 length equals 16 residues. From germline, CDR1 is SGHRS and CDR2 YFSETQ. Together with reference TRBV5-1 and TRBJ1-1, the CDR3 gives the full variable domain: KAGVTQTPRYLIKTRGQQVTLSCSPISGHRSVSWYQQTPGQGLQFLFEYFSETQRNKGNFPGRFSGRQFSNSRSEMNVSTLELGDSALYLCASSLDGTPGQGGAFFGQGTRLTVV.

The rearrangement uses TRBV30 and TRBJ2-1; the match to TRBD2 covers 7 bases. The CDR3 has 10 amino acids. CDR1 and CDR2 from the germline V gene are GTSNPN and SVGIG (reference sequence). J lost 10 bases, V lost 5 bases, and 2 bases had no gene match. The CDR3 DNA reads TGTGCCTGGGGGGACTACGAGCAGTTCTTC. This gives the protein CAWGDYEQFF. Supplemented by reference TRBV30 and TRBJ2-1, the full variable domain reads SQTIHQWPATLVQPVGSPLSLECTVEGTSNPNLYWYRQAAGRGLQLLFYSVGIGQISSEVPQNLSASRPQDRQFILSSKKLLLSDSGFYLCAWGDYEQFFGPGTRLTVL.

This chain joins TRBV11-2 and TRBJ2-3; D is uncertain. From germline, CDR1 is SGHAT and CDR2 FQNNGV. V lost 2 bases and J lost 4, with 7 bases in between. The CDR3 runs 13 residues. CDR3 amino acids: CASSLSLADTQYF. The DNA of the CDR3 is TGTGCCAGCAGCTTATCTCTCGCAGATACGCAGTATTTT. Together with reference TRBV11-2 and TRBJ2-3, the CDR3 gives the full variable domain: EAGVAQSPRYKIIEKRQSVAFWCNPISGHATLYWYQQILGQGPKLLIQFQNNGVVDDSQLPKDRFSAERLKGVDSTLKIQPAKLEDSAVYLCASSLSLADTQYFGPGTRLTVL.

The CDR3 sequence: CASSLSVVEGASYGYTF. CDR3 coding DNA: TGTGCCAGCAGCTTAAGCGTAGTGGAGGGGGCCTCCTATGGCTACACCTTC. The V and J genes are TRBV7-8 and TRBJ1-2, with 7 bases fitting TRBD1. The trim removed 2 bases at V and 4 bases at J, leaving 13 bases unmatched. The CDR3 runs 17 residues. Germline CDR1 is SGHVS and CDR2 is FQNEAQ.

The chain has TRBV6-1 and TRBJ1-2, with TRBD1 matching over 10 bases. The CDR3 covers 16 residues. V was pared by 4 bases and J by 4 bases, with 9 bases of the junction left unmatched. Germline V gives CDR1 MNHNS, CDR2 SASEGT. CDR3 in DNA: TGTGCCAGCAGTGCGAGGGACAGGGGAAAATCCTATGGCTACACCTTC. Protein: CASSARDRGKSYGYTF.

The chain uses TRBV5-8 and TRBJ2-3; perhaps TRBD2 as D (7 bases). CDR1 is SGHTS and CDR2 is YDEGEE in the germline V gene. CDR3 length equals 15 residues. The ends were cut back, 5 bases at V and 2 bases at J, with 15 bases in the middle. CDR3 nucleotides: TGTGCCAGCAGTGGGAGGGGGGACTACACAGATACGCAGTATTTT. Amino acids: CASSGRGDYTDTQYF.

This clone appeared a single time. The V gene is TRBV28, the J gene TRBJ2-3; D is unresolved. CDR3 length equals 16 residues. The V gene lost 2 bases and the J gene lost 0 bases, with 12 bases spanning the gap. Germline CDR1 MDHEN, CDR2 SYDVKM. CDR3 protein: CASSLGISSSTDTQYF. In DNA, the CDR3 is TGTGCCAGCAGTTTAGGCATTTCTAGTAGCACAGATACGCAGTATTTT.

The chain has TRBV4-2 and TRBJ1-2, with TRBD1 identical over 10 bases. Germline lookup yields CDR1 LGHNA and CDR2 YNFKEQ. With V trimmed by 3 bases and J by 6 bases, 13 bases remained unmatched. The CDR3 sequence is 17 residues long. Here the CDR3 reads CASSHPDSAGTGDGYTF. Written as DNA, the CDR3 is TGTGCCAGCAGCCACCCAGACTCCGCCGGGACAGGGGATGGCTACACCTTC.

This clone was detected once. The chain links TRBV3-1 (or the pseudogene TRBV3-2) to TRBJ2-5; weak D call: TRBD2 (5 bases). CDR3 length: 14 amino acids. Germline loops: CDR1 LGHDT, CDR2 YNNKEL (reference sequence). Trimming removed 4 bases at V and 5 bases at J, with 14 bases between. CDR3 nucleotide sequence: TGTGCCAGCAGCCGAGACGGTGGCGGGGAGACCCAGTACTTC. Protein product: CASSRDGGGETQYF.

The chain uses TRBV29-1 and TRBJ2-7, with no clear D. Germline V CDR1 and CDR2: SQVTM, ANQGSEA. With 1 base removed from V and 5 bases from J, the gap between germline ends came to 12 bases. The CDR3 is 13 amino acids. CDR3 DNA sequence: TGCAGCGTTGAAGGTCAGGCCTTTGACGAGCAGTACTTC. Translation: CSVEGQAFDEQYF.

The genes are TRBV5-1 and TRBJ2-7, with unresolved D. CDR3 length equals 13 residues. Trimming took off 1 base at V and 3 bases at J, with 8 bases between the two ends. From germline, CDR1 is SGHRS and CDR2 YFSETQ. The CDR3 here is CASSLLPSYEQYF. In DNA form, the CDR3 reads TGCGCCAGCAGCTTGCTGCCTAGCTACGAGCAGTACTTC.

This clone occurred once. The rearrangement joins TRBV29-1 to TRBJ2-6, with 14 bases identical to TRBD2. The CDR3 sequence is 18 residues long. V lost 2 bases to trimming and J lost 0 bases; unmatched junction nucleotides: 3. The V gene's germline CDR1 is SQVTM and CDR2 ANQGSEA. This chain's CDR3 is CSVERLAGGPSGANVLTF. In DNA form, the CDR3 reads TGCAGCGTTGAAAGACTAGCGGGAGGGCCCTCTGGGGCCAACGTCCTGACTTTC.

This chain links TRBV19 with TRBJ1-1, with TRBD1 matching 9 bases. With 7 bases clipped from V and 8 bases from J, the junction kept 8 bases outside the gene matches. The CDR3 extends over 13 amino acids. The germline CDR1 and CDR2 sequences are LNHDA and SQIVND (reference sequence). DNA of the CDR3: TGTGCCAGTAATAAACAGGGGGCGAGGGAAGCTTTCTTT. It encodes CASNKQGAREAFF.

V and J are TRBV28 and TRBJ1-1; 10 bases fit TRBD1. Germline V gives CDR1 MDHEN, CDR2 SYDVKM. V shed 3 bases, J shed 7 bases, and the junction held 8 bases outside the gene matches. This CDR3 contains 15 residues. The CDR3 is CASSLMGQGRGEAFF. For the CDR3, the DNA is TGTGCCAGCAGTTTGATGGGACAGGGGCGGGGTGAAGCTTTCTTT.

The chain links TRBV6-5 to TRBJ2-5, with a possible D match to TRBD1 (6 bases). The germline V and J ends were trimmed by 7 bases and 5 bases, with 20 bases remaining between them. Germline V lookup: CDR1 MNHEY, CDR2 SVGAGI. The CDR3 extends over 15 amino acids. The CDR3 loop is CASNQPGTKEETQYF. Written as DNA, the CDR3 is TGTGCCAGCAATCAACCCGGGACAAAGGAGGAGACCCAGTACTTC.

A few counts support this clone. The rearrangement links TRBV29-1 to TRBJ1-1; 10 bases map to TRBD1. V lost 0 bases and J lost 5; bases outside the gene matches: 3. CDR1 is SQVTM, CDR2 ANQGSEA, per germline. This CDR3 has 14 residues. The chain's CDR3 is CSVEDGTGETEAFF. In DNA form, the CDR3 reads TGCAGCGTTGAAGATGGGACAGGGGAGACTGAAGCTTTCTTT.

This chain uses TRBV2 with TRBJ1-1, with 9 bases that match TRBD1. The V segment lost 6 bases and the J segment 7 bases; nucleotides outside the gene matches: 12. Germline V gene lookup returns CDR1 SNHLY and CDR2 FYNNEI. There are 15 residues in the CDR3. This CDR3 is CASRMGQGSFFEAFF. CDR3 sequence (DNA): TGTGCCAGCAGGATGGGACAGGGTTCGTTTTTTGAAGCTTTCTTT.

This chain joins TRBV5-1 and TRBJ2-2, with 9 positions matching TRBD1. The germline CDR1 and CDR2 sequences are SGHRS and YFSETQ. V dropped 4 bases and J dropped 1; count of bases not matched to a gene: 8. The CDR3 covers 17 residues. The CDR3 sequence: CASSHGRDRENTGELFF. The CDR3 region has the DNA TGCGCCAGCAGCCACGGTCGGGACAGGGAGAACACCGGGGAGCTGTTTTTT.

The chain couples TRBV5-5 to TRBJ1-1; a possible D gene is TRBD1 (6 bases). From germline, CDR1 is SGHKS and CDR2 YYEKEE (reference sequence). With 4 bases removed from V and 1 base from J, the gap between germline ends came to 11 bases. The CDR3 has 14 residues. The CDR3 DNA follows: TGTGCCAGCAGCGGTGTAGGGGGGAACACTGAAGCTTTCTTT. Translated: CASSGVGGNTEAFF. The entire variable domain, with the rest obtained from reference TRBV5-5 and TRBJ1-1, is as follows: DAGVTQSPTHLIKTRGQQVTLRCSPISGHKSVSWYQQVLGQGPQFIFQYYEKEERGRGNFPDRFSARQFPNYSSELNVNALLLGDSALYLCASSGVGGNTEAFFGQGTRLTVV.

This sequence joins TRBV4-1 and TRBJ2-7; the D is unclear. The germline V gene encodes CDR1 MGHRA and CDR2 YSYEKL. V gave up 3 bases and J gave up 0 bases, with 6 bases separating them. The length of the CDR3 is 13 residues. CDR3: CASSHPGSYEQYV. Here the CDR3 DNA reads TGCGCCAGCAGCCACCCCGGCTCCTACGAGCAGTACGTC.

The rearrangement joins TRBV19 to TRBJ1-5, with 8 bases aligning to TRBD1. Germline values: CDR1 LNHDA, CDR2 SQIVND (reference sequence). This CDR3 has 14 residues. J was trimmed by 1 base and V by 8 bases; bases with no gene match: 4. CDR3 amino acids: CASWTGQSNQPQHF. As DNA, the CDR3 is TGTGCCAGTTGGACAGGGCAAAGCAATCAGCCCCAGCATTTT.

This chain uses TRBV5-6 with TRBJ2-3, with 9 bases aligning to TRBD1. The ends lost 6 bases at V and 0 bases at J; junction bases unmatched: 8. The CDR3 length is 16 residues. CDR1 is SGHDT, CDR2 YYEEEE, per germline. CDR3 loop: CASMDRGLPSTDTQYF. CDR3 DNA sequence: TGTGCCAGCATGGACAGGGGTCTTCCGAGCACAGATACGCAGTATTTT.

The J gene is TRBJ2-1, the V gene TRBV6-4; unclear D gene. The CDR3 loop spans 13 amino acids. V was trimmed by 3 bases and J by 2 bases, leaving 5 bases between them. Germline loops: CDR1 MRHNA, CDR2 SNTAGT. The CDR3 loop reads CASSEQTYNEQFF. Written as DNA, the CDR3 is TGTGCCAGCAGTGAACAAACCTACAATGAGCAGTTCTTC.

This chain links TRBV24-1 with TRBJ1-1; no reliable D call. V lost 3 bases and J lost 6, with 10 bases in between. Germline V gene data show CDR1 as KGHDR and CDR2 as SFDVKD. The CDR3 runs 13 residues. The DNA of the CDR3 is TGTGCCACCAGTGATCCCCCGGGGTCTGAAGCTTTCTTT. This sequence encodes CATSDPPGSEAFF.

This chain uses TRBV7-9 with TRBJ1-6; maybe TRBD1 (6 bases). V was cut by 4 bases and J by 9 bases, with 13 bases left in between. CDR1 SEHNR and CDR2 FQNEAQ come from the germline V gene (reference sequence). This CDR3 is built from 14 residues. The CDR3 nucleotides read TGTGCCAGCAGCTCTTCAAGGGGGGGTTCACCCCTCCACTTT. Residues: CASSSSRGGSPLHF.

CDR3 amino acids: CASSFTSGSYEQYF. The DNA for the CDR3 is TGTGCCAGCAGTTTTACTAGCGGGAGCTACGAGCAGTACTTC. V and J are TRBV2 and TRBJ2-7, with 11 positions matching TRBD2. Per the germline V gene, CDR1 is SNHLY and CDR2 is FYNNEI. With 5 bases clipped from V and 3 bases from J, the junction kept 3 bases outside the gene matches. The CDR3 has 14 residues.

The chain links TRBV28 to TRBJ1-5; 10 bases match TRBD1. The V segment lost 7 bases and the J segment 6 bases; nucleotides outside the gene matches: 15. Germline CDR1 reads MDHEN; CDR2 reads SYDVKM. The CDR3 totals 17 residues. CDR3 DNA sequence: TGTGCCAGCAATTCACCGGGACAGGGGTATTGGGGTCAGCCCCAGCATTTT. Translating it yields CASNSPGQGYWGQPQHF.

The chain couples TRBV9 to TRBJ1-2; D gene uncertain. The CDR3 runs to 14 residues. CDR1 and CDR2 from the germline V gene are SGDLS and YYNGEE. Deletions cut 0 bases from V and 4 bases from J, with 10 bases between. This CDR3 is CASSVDGEGYGYTF. The CDR3 bases are TGTGCCAGCAGCGTAGATGGAGAGGGCTATGGCTACACCTTC.

J is TRBJ1-2 and V is TRBV6-5; D unclear. CDR3 length equals 14 residues. V lost 8 bases and J 2 bases, leaving 15 bases between the germline ends. CDR1 and CDR2 from the germline V gene are MNHEY and SVGAGI. The CDR3 nucleotides are TGTGCCAGCGGCGAGCGGGGTCCCAACTATGGCTACACCTTC. Translating gives CASGERGPNYGYTF.

The V call is TRBV28, the J call TRBJ2-3, with D perhaps TRBD1 (6 bases). Germline values: CDR1 MDHEN, CDR2 SYDVKM. Trimming left V 7 bases short and J 4 bases short, with 24 bases between. The CDR3 spans 17 residues. The CDR3 region has the DNA TGTGCCAGCATCGATAACCCCGGGACAACTCTCCCAGATACGCAGTATTTT. Translated: CASIDNPGTTLPDTQYF. Filled out from reference TRBV28 and TRBJ2-3, the complete variable domain reads DVKVTQSSRYLVKRTGEKVFLECVQDMDHENMFWYRQDPGLGLRLIYFSYDVKMKEKGDIPEGYSVSREKKERFSLILESASTNQTSMYLCASIDNPGTTLPDTQYFGPGTRLTVL.

The V and J genes are TRBV6-5 and TRBJ1-1; D is perhaps TRBD1 (5 bases). Germline V gene lookup returns CDR1 MNHEY and CDR2 SVGAGI. This CDR3 spans 13 amino acids. Deletions cut 7 bases from V and 2 bases from J, with 11 bases between. The CDR3 loop reads CASNSRANTEAFF. CDR3 DNA: TGTGCCAGCAACTCCAGGGCAAACACTGAAGCTTTCTTT.